The 28 T cell receptor beta chains below come from one sample, sequenced in a study of T cell responses to AZD1222 COVID-19 vaccine. Only in-frame clones appear in the TCRdb table, and some are missing; sequencing was by immunoSEQ multiplex PCR. The sample lists 150,000 to 200,000 clones; roughly 88% were seen once. This sample comprised peripheral blood, obtained on day 0 of AZD1222 vaccination. All receptors come from an adult in good health.

The genes are TRBV18 and TRBJ1-1, with TRBD1 matching over 8 bases. V lost 3 bases and J lost 2; bases outside the gene matches: 5. Germline CDR1 is KGHSH and CDR2 is LQKENI. This CDR3 is 15 amino acids long. The CDR3, as DNA: TGTGCCAGCTCACCTATGACAGGGGCCAACACTGAAGCTTTCTTT. It yields the protein CASSPMTGANTEAFF.

This clone was seen once. V gene TRBV7-3 combines with J gene TRBJ1-1; D is possibly TRBD1 (6 bases). The germline gives CDR1 SGHTA, CDR2 FQGTGA. CDR3 length: 14 residues. Trimming cost V 2 bases and J 2 bases, with 9 bases left between them. CDR3 nucleotides: TGTGCCAGCAGCTTACAGGGGACCAACACTGAAGCTTTCTTT. Translation: CASSLQGTNTEAFF.

The chain recombines TRBV7-2 with TRBJ1-5; D gene ambiguous. Germline V gene lookup returns CDR1 SGHTA and CDR2 FQGNSA. V was pared by 3 bases and J by 7 bases, with 10 bases between. CDR3 length: 13 residues. The CDR3 reads CASSLAVGQPQHF. In DNA form, the CDR3 reads TGTGCCAGCAGCTTGGCAGTGGGACAGCCCCAGCATTTT. Full variable domain (outside the CDR3, taken from reference TRBV7-2 and TRBJ1-5): GAGVSQSPSNKVTEKGKDVELRCDPISGHTALYWYRQSLGQGLEFLIYFQGNSAPDKSGLPSDRFSAERTGGSVSTLTIQRTQQEDSAVYLCASSLAVGQPQHFGDGTRLSIL.

This chain joins TRBV19 and TRBJ2-7; possible D gene TRBD1, 5 bases. V shed 1 base and J shed 3 bases, with 10 bases lying between them. CDR1 LNHDA and CDR2 SQIVND come from the germline V gene (reference sequence). The CDR3 is made up of 14 amino acids. The CDR3, as DNA: TGTGCCAGTAGTATAGGTCAGGGAAACTACGAGCAGTACTTC. It encodes CASSIGQGNYEQYF.

The chain recombines TRBV2 with TRBJ1-6, with D maybe TRBD1 (5 bases). Trimming shortened V by 3 bases and J by 3 bases, and 9 bases separated the two germline ends. CDR3 length equals 15 residues. Germline V gives CDR1 SNHLY, CDR2 FYNNEI. The CDR3 DNA reads TGTGCCAGCAGTGAGTTCAGGGTCTATAATTCACCCCTCCACTTT. It specifies CASSEFRVYNSPLHF.

The CDR3 here is CASTDQTPSGGWETQYF. DNA for the CDR3: TGTGCCAGCACCGACCAGACTCCTAGCGGGGGTTGGGAGACCCAGTACTTC. The chain has TRBV9 and TRBJ2-5; 10 positions agree with TRBD2. Trimming cost V 6 bases and J 5 bases; bases outside gene matches: 16. Germline loops: CDR1 SGDLS, CDR2 YYNGEE. This CDR3 has 17 amino acids.

The CDR3 spells CASTQQGGRYGYTF. In DNA, the CDR3 is TGTGCCAGCACCCAACAGGGGGGCCGGTATGGCTACACCTTC. This chain connects TRBV6-5 to TRBJ1-2, with 8 bases aligning to TRBD1. Trimming cost V 7 bases and J 5 bases; bases outside gene matches: 9. Germline V lookup: CDR1 MNHEY, CDR2 SVGAGI. This CDR3 spans 14 amino acids.

The rearrangement uses TRBV5-5 and TRBJ2-7; no clear D. Trimming shortened V by 0 bases and J by 3 bases, and 10 bases separated the two germline ends. The CDR3 loop spans 14 amino acids. CDR1 and CDR2 (germline): SGHKS, YYEKEE (reference sequence). In DNA, the CDR3 is TGTGCCAGCAGCTTGGAGCAGGTGAACTACGAGCAGTACTTC. It specifies CASSLEQVNYEQYF. The full variable domain, completed using reference TRBV5-5 and TRBJ2-7, is DAGVTQSPTHLIKTRGQQVTLRCSPISGHKSVSWYQQVLGQGPQFIFQYYEKEERGRGNFPDRFSARQFPNYSSELNVNALLLGDSALYLCASSLEQVNYEQYFGPGTRLTVT.

The chain employs TRBV7-2 and TRBJ1-3; D is uncertain. The CDR3 runs to 14 residues. Germline CDR1 reads SGHTA; CDR2 reads FQGNSA. The V end was cut by 1 base, the J end by 5 bases, with 9 bases between. The CDR3 DNA follows: TGTGCCAGCAGCTTAGAGATGATCCGAAACACCATATATTTT. It is translated as CASSLEMIRNTIYF.

J is TRBJ1-2 and V is TRBV5-1; D gene uncertain. The CDR3 loop spans 13 amino acids. With 0 bases removed from V and 2 bases from J, the gap between germline ends came to 5 bases. CDR1 SGHRS and CDR2 YFSETQ come from the germline V gene. CDR3 bases: TGCGCCAGCAGCTTGGCCCAGAACTATGGCTACACCTTC. It encodes CASSLAQNYGYTF.

This clone has only one observation. The same CDR3 also results from other DNA sequences found in this sample. The rearrangement joins TRBV7-8 to TRBJ2-7; D gene ambiguous. Trimming took off 1 base at V and 4 bases at J, with 14 bases between the two ends. The CDR3 length is 15 residues. CDR1 and CDR2 (germline): SGHVS, FQNEAQ. DNA of the CDR3: TGTGCCAGCAGCTTAGGGGCTTCGGGTGGTTACGAGCAGTACTTC. It yields the protein CASSLGASGGYEQYF.

The chain joins TRBV2 to TRBJ1-3; a weak D match, TRBD1 (6 bases). V was shortened by 6 bases and J by 0 bases, with 27 bases between the two germline ends. This CDR3 comprises 20 residues. Germline CDR1 SNHLY, CDR2 FYNNEI. CDR3 in amino acids: CASSTPQGKGDWGSGNTIYF. CDR3 in DNA: TGTGCCAGCAGCACACCTCAGGGAAAGGGGGACTGGGGCTCTGGAAACACCATATATTTT.

This chain links TRBV24-1 with TRBJ1-1, with TRBD1 matching over 8 bases. CDR1 is KGHDR and CDR2 is SFDVKD in the germline V gene. J was trimmed by 5 bases and V by 10 bases; bases with no gene match: 8. The CDR3 spans 13 residues. CDR3 amino acids: CATSGGQGTEAFF. Here the CDR3 DNA reads TGTGCCACTTCAGGGGGCCAGGGGACTGAAGCTTTCTTT.

The chain combines TRBV19 with TRBJ1-1; D gene uncertain. This CDR3 has 15 amino acids. V lost 0 bases and J lost 0, with 8 bases in between. Germline values: CDR1 LNHDA, CDR2 SQIVND (reference sequence). CDR3 sequence reads: CASSIEASMNTEAFF. Here the CDR3 DNA reads TGTGCCAGTAGTATAGAAGCCAGCATGAACACTGAAGCTTTCTTT.

The chain couples TRBV28 to TRBJ2-1, with 8 bases matching TRBD1. This CDR3 has 16 residues. J lost 0 bases, V lost 3 bases, and 4 bases had no gene match. From germline, CDR1 is MDHEN and CDR2 SYDVKM. CDR3 nucleotides: TGTGCCAGCAGTTTTCACAGGGGGAGCTCCTACAATGAGCAGTTCTTC. This sequence encodes CASSFHRGSSYNEQFF. Full variable domain (outside the CDR3, taken from reference TRBV28 and TRBJ2-1): DVKVTQSSRYLVKRTGEKVFLECVQDMDHENMFWYRQDPGLGLRLIYFSYDVKMKEKGDIPEGYSVSREKKERFSLILESASTNQTSMYLCASSFHRGSSYNEQFFGPGTRLTVL.

The chain carries TRBV7-9 and TRBJ2-2; D gene uncertain. The length of the CDR3 is 13 residues. V lost 1 base and J 5 bases, leaving 5 bases between the germline ends. From germline, CDR1 is SEHNR and CDR2 FQNEAQ (reference sequence). The CDR3 nucleotides read TGTGCCAGCAGCTTAGTCCAAACCGGGGAGCTGTTTTTT. It encodes CASSLVQTGELFF.

The V and J genes are TRBV2 and TRBJ2-7, with 8 positions matching TRBD1. Germline-derived CDR1 and CDR2 are SNHLY and FYNNEI. The CDR3 contains 14 residues. V was pared by 3 bases and J by 2 bases, with 3 bases of the junction left unmatched. CDR3 sequence (DNA): TGTGCCAGCAGTGATGGGACAGGCGCCTACGAGCAGTACTTC. As protein: CASSDGTGAYEQYF.

The chain employs TRBV14 and TRBJ2-5, with a possible D match to TRBD1 (6 bases). The CDR3 is 13 residues long. The V gene's germline CDR1 is SGHDN and CDR2 FVKESK. Between the trimmed V and J ends, which lost 10 bases and 2 bases, there was a span of 14 bases. The CDR3 DNA reads TGTGCCACCAAGGACAGTCTACAAGAGACCCAGTACTTC. Protein: CATKDSLQETQYF.

V and J are TRBV11-3 and TRBJ2-3; 9 bases align to TRBD1. CDR1 is SGHNT and CDR2 is YENEEA in the germline V gene. V shed 4 bases, J shed 4 bases, and the junction held 9 bases outside the gene matches. The CDR3 has 16 amino acids. CDR3 protein: CASSSLVGQGPDTQYF. The DNA for the CDR3 is TGTGCCAGCAGCTCCCTCGTGGGACAGGGACCAGATACGCAGTATTTT.

The chain uses TRBV13 and TRBJ1-3; D possibly corresponds to TRBD1 (6 bases). Germline V gene sequence: CDR1 PRHDT, CDR2 FYEKMQ (reference sequence). The CDR3 is 16 residues long. V lost 0 bases to trimming and J lost 4 bases, with 13 bases between them. CDR3 nucleotides: TGTGCCAGCAGCTTAGGCCTTGGGGGCCGGGGAAACACCATATATTTT. Its translation is CASSLGLGGRGNTIYF.

This rearrangement joins TRBV6-2 or TRBV6-3 to TRBJ1-5; no clear D gene. The CDR3 covers 14 residues. Germline V gene sequence: CDR1 MNHEY, CDR2 SVGEGT. Trimming took off 1 base at V and 0 bases at J, with 4 bases between the two ends. The CDR3 reads CASSYFNSNQPQHF. The CDR3 DNA reads TGTGCCAGCAGTTACTTCAATAGCAATCAGCCCCAGCATTTT.

This clone has just one count. The J gene is TRBJ2-5, the V gene TRBV2; TRBD1 matches 8 bases. Germline-derived CDR1 and CDR2 are SNHLY and FYNNEI. V trimming: 4 bases; J trimming: 5 bases; junction bases outside the gene matches: 0. The CDR3 extends over 12 amino acids. CDR3 in amino acids: CASSGTGETQYF. CDR3 nucleotides: TGTGCCAGCAGTGGGACAGGGGAGACCCAGTACTTC.

This sequence joins TRBV5-5 and TRBJ2-7; 10 nucleotides agree with TRBD1. Trimming took 0 bases from V and 5 from J; bases not matched to a gene: 5. The CDR3 covers 15 residues. Germline CDR1 SGHKS, CDR2 YYEKEE (reference sequence). The CDR3 nucleotides are TGTGCCAGCAGCTTGGAGGGACAGGGGATCCACGAGCAGTACTTC. It codes for CASSLEGQGIHEQYF.

The chain links TRBV5-6 to TRBJ1-1; tentative D call: TRBD1 (6 bases). With 5 bases removed from V and 3 bases from J, the gap between germline ends came to 14 bases. Germline V gene sequence: CDR1 SGHDT, CDR2 YYEEEE. The CDR3 totals 14 residues. CDR3 nucleotides: TGTGCCAGCAGACCGGACGGGGGCGACACTGAAGCTTTCTTT. This translates into CASRPDGGDTEAFF.

This clone occurred a few times. The chain combines TRBV15 with TRBJ2-1; 12 bases agree with TRBD2. V shed 1 base, J shed 8 bases, and the junction held 6 bases outside the gene matches. The CDR3 runs to 16 residues. Germline V lookup: CDR1 LNHNV, CDR2 YYDKDF (reference sequence). The CDR3 nucleotides read TGTGCCACCAGCAGAGCCGGGACTAGCGGGCTCGATGAGCAGTTCTTC. This translates into CATSRAGTSGLDEQFF.

This chain uses TRBV28 with TRBJ1-1, with no clear D. CDR1 and CDR2 (germline): MDHEN, SYDVKM. The CDR3 length is 14 residues. Trimming removed 2 bases at V and 5 bases at J, with 12 bases between. The CDR3 DNA sequence: TGTGCCAGCAGTTTAATCCTAACACGGACTGAAGCTTTCTTT. This sequence encodes CASSLILTRTEAFF.

The count of this clone is one. This chain connects TRBV5-8 to TRBJ1-4; 8 positions match TRBD1. Per germline, CDR1 SGHTS and CDR2 YDEGEE. The CDR3 sequence is 14 residues long. With 3 bases clipped from V and 7 bases from J, the junction kept 5 bases outside the gene matches. The chain's CDR3 is CASSSRQGREKLFF. CDR3 nucleotides: TGTGCCAGCAGCTCACGACAGGGGCGTGAAAAACTGTTTTTT.

The chain combines TRBV5-1 with TRBJ1-1; maybe TRBD1 (6 bases). Looked up from germline, CDR1 is SGHRS and CDR2 is YFSETQ. V was shortened by 7 bases and J by 6 bases, with 19 bases between the two germline ends. This CDR3 region has 14 residues. The chain's CDR3 is CASRQRGDSAEAFF. CDR3 DNA: TGCGCCAGCCGCCAAAGGGGGGATTCGGCTGAAGCTTTCTTT.